These T cell receptor beta chains were read from a single sample in a study of blood T cell repertoires in COVID-19. Repertoires were generated with immunoSEQ multiplex PCR, while TCRdb's copy carries only in-frame clones and drops some. The sample comprises 200,000 to 250,000 clones, roughly four fifths of which are singletons, and about 3.3% rests with the top ten. The sequenced sample consisted of PBMCs or T cells enriched from blood (not recorded which). These receptor sequences come from a woman aged 60 to 75 who had recovered from COVID-19. CDR3s include the opening cysteine and the closing phenylalanine or tryptophan. Fields, in order: clone size, V gene, J gene, D gene, CDR3 DNA, CDR3 protein. D genes are given only for firm matches. The listing skips clone size in some rows; elsewhere it reads once, few, many or a size class.

.,TRBV4-1,TRBJ1-5,.,TGCGCCAGCAGCCAAGATCTGCAGAGCAATCAGCCCCAGCATTTT,CASSQDLQSNQPQHF
.,TRBV25-1,TRBJ1-2,TRBD1,TGTGCCAGCAGTGTGGACAGGGGTAACTATGGCTACACCTTC,CASSVDRGNYGYTF
.,TRBV27,TRBJ1-3,.,TGTGCCAGCAGCCCTAGCGGGAACTCTGGAAACACCATATATTTT,CASSPSGNSGNTIYF
few,TRBV21-1,TRBJ2-5,.,TGTGCCAGCAGAGAAAGTATGGGAGGTAGGGAGACCCAGTACTTC,CASRESMGGRETQYF
.,TRBV29-1,TRBJ2-1,.,TGCAGCGCCTCGGTGGTCAATGAGCAGTTCTTC,CSASVVNEQFF
.,TRBV5-1,TRBJ2-2,TRBD2,TGCGCCAGCAGCCAGGTGGGACTAGACACCGGGGAGCTGTTTTTT,CASSQVGLDTGELFF
.,TRBV11-3,TRBJ2-1,TRBD1,TGTGCCAGCAGCCCCGGGACAGGGGATTACAATGAGCAGTTCTTC,CASSPGTGDYNEQFF
.,TRBV6-2/TRBV6-3,TRBJ2-1,TRBD2,TGTGCCAGCAGTGGAAGGACTAGCCGACTCCCGAACTCCTACAATGAGCAGTTCTTC,CASSGRTSRLPNSYNEQFF
.,TRBV6-2/TRBV6-3,TRBJ2-2,.,TGTGCCAGCAGCAAGCCCAACCGAGACACGACGAACACCGGGGAGCTGTTTTTT,CASSKPNRDTTNTGELFF
.,TRBV7-9,TRBJ1-6,.,TGTGCCAGCAGCCAAGACTCCCAACGAGTCACCCTCCACTTT,CASSQDSQRVTLHF
few,TRBV2,TRBJ1-2,TRBD1,TGTGCCAGCATGGGTGACCGACAGGGAACCTATGGCTACACCTTC,CASMGDRQGTYGYTF
.,TRBV6-2/TRBV6-3,TRBJ2-7,TRBD2,TGTGCCAGCAGTCGGACTAGCGGGGCTCTTTACGAGCAGTACTTC,CASSRTSGALYEQYF
.,TRBV27,TRBJ1-2,.,TGTGCCAGCAGTTTATCTCGGGTTTCCTATGGCTACACCTTC,CASSLSRVSYGYTF
.,TRBV6-2/TRBV6-3,TRBJ2-3,.,TGTGCCAGCAGTTACTCGGGGGCACCAGATACGCAGTATTTT,CASSYSGAPDTQYF
.,TRBV5-1,TRBJ2-3,TRBD2,TGCGCCAGCAGTTTAGCGGGGGCCCCCACAGATACGCAGTATTTT,CASSLAGAPTDTQYF
few,TRBV2,TRBJ2-7,.,TGTGCCAGCAAGTATCAACAGGGACATGGCTACGAGCAGTACTTC,CASKYQQGHGYEQYF
.,TRBV19,TRBJ1-5,.,TGTGCCAGTAGTATGAGGGCACCAGGCAATCAGCCCCAGCATTTT,CASSMRAPGNQPQHF
.,TRBV12-3/TRBV12-4,TRBJ2-5,.,TGTGCCAGCGTCGCTACAGGGCAAGAGACCCAGTACTTC,CASVATGQETQYF
once,TRBV4-1,TRBJ1-5,TRBD1,TGCGCCAGCAGCCAAGAAACGCCAGGACAGGGACGGAGTAGCAATCAGCCCCAGCATTTT,CASSQETPGQGRSSNQPQHF
few,TRBV28,TRBJ1-1,TRBD1,TGTGCCAGCAGTGCGGGACAGGCGAACACTGAAGCTTTCTTT,CASSAGQANTEAFF
.,TRBV4-2,TRBJ1-5,TRBD1,TGTGCCAGCAGCCAAGGACAGGGGAGCAATCAGCCCCAGCATTTT,CASSQGQGSNQPQHF
.,TRBV9,TRBJ2-1,TRBD2,TGTGCCAGCAGCGTAGCTAGCGGGGTGTACAATGAGCAGTTCTTC,CASSVASGVYNEQFF
.,TRBV5-4,TRBJ1-1,TRBD1,TGTGCCAGCAGCTCGCGACAGGGGGGGAACACTGAAGCTTTCTTT,CASSSRQGGNTEAFF
.,TRBV7-2,TRBJ1-5,TRBD1,TGTGCCAGCAGCTTTCCGGGACAGGAAAATCAGCCCCAGCATTTT,CASSFPGQENQPQHF
.,TRBV11-2,TRBJ2-5,.,TGTGCCAGCAGCTTAGGGCCGGGGAAGACCCAGTACTTC,CASSLGPGKTQYF
.,TRBV10-3,TRBJ1-2,TRBD1,TGTGCCATCGGGGGACAGGCGGACTATGGCTACACCTTC,CAIGGQADYGYTF
.,TRBV10-2,TRBJ2-1,.,TGCGCCAGCAGTAGGACTGGGGTGCGGGACAATGAGCAGTTCTTC,CASSRTGVRDNEQFF
.,TRBV5-1,TRBJ2-3,.,TGCGCCAGCAGCTTGACAGGGCTTACGGCAGATACGCAGTATTTT,CASSLTGLTADTQYF
.,TRBV12-3/TRBV12-4,TRBJ1-2,TRBD1,TGTGCCAGCAATTGGGACAGGTCTGGTGGCTACACCTTC,CASNWDRSGGYTF
.,TRBV15,TRBJ2-1,.,TGTGCCACCAGCAGAGTCGGAGACTACAATGAGCAGTTCTTC,CATSRVGDYNEQFF
.,TRBV9,TRBJ2-3,TRBD2,TGTGCCAGCAGCGTAAGGGCGGGAGGCATTCGCACAGATACGCAGTATTTT,CASSVRAGGIRTDTQYF
.,TRBV5-1,TRBJ2-5,.,TGCGCCAGCAGTCGGAACAGTGTCGGAGAGACCCAGTACTTC,CASSRNSVGETQYF
.,TRBV11-2,TRBJ2-7,.,TGTGCCAGCAGCTTAGAGCCTGGGGCGTTGAACGAGCAGTACTTC,CASSLEPGALNEQYF
.,TRBV7-9,TRBJ2-6,.,TGTGCCAGCAGCTTCTTAGAGTCTGGGGCCAACGTCCTGACTTTC,CASSFLESGANVLTF
.,TRBV5-5,TRBJ2-5,.,TGTGCCAGCAGCGTTATGGGGGCTGAGACCCAGTACTTC,CASSVMGAETQYF
.,TRBV10-3,TRBJ1-1,.,TGTGCCATCAGTGAGTCGGTGACAGCGAACACTGAAGCTTTCTTT,CAISESVTANTEAFF
.,TRBV6-6,TRBJ1-5,.,TGTGCCAGCAGTTACGCAGGTGGCAATCAGCCCCAGCATTTT,CASSYAGGNQPQHF
few,TRBV7-9,TRBJ1-2,TRBD1,TGTGCCAGCAGCTTAGTTTTGGACAGGCCTAACTATGGCTACACCTTC,CASSLVLDRPNYGYTF
.,TRBV7-9,TRBJ2-7,.,TGTGCCAGCAGCCCCGGACACAGCTCCTACGAGCAGTACTTC,CASSPGHSSYEQYF
.,TRBV10-1,TRBJ2-7,TRBD1,TGCGCCAGCAGTGAAGGGACAGCTTTCTACGAGCAGTACTTC,CASSEGTAFYEQYF
.,TRBV19,TRBJ2-3,.,TGTGCCAGTAGTATGGGCAAGTCCACAGATACGCAGTATTTT,CASSMGKSTDTQYF
few,TRBV10-1,TRBJ2-7,.,TGCGCCACCTGGCGGACAGTTCCTACGGAGCAGTACTTC,CATWRTVPTEQYF
.,TRBV5-6,TRBJ2-3,TRBD1,TGTGCCAGCAGCAGGGACAGGGGCCGGGGCACAGATACGCAGTATTTT,CASSRDRGRGTDTQYF
.,TRBV6-5,TRBJ1-1,TRBD1,TGTGCCAGCAGGACCCGACAGGGGATTATAACCGAAGCTTTCTTT,CASRTRQGIITEAFF